This TCR beta chain was found in a study of early T cells in non-severe SARS-CoV-2 infection. Study observations and caveats: Matching with VDJdb favored anti-spike CD8 responses (missing private and CD4 specificities).

Tagging with unique molecular identifiers was applied to individual cDNA molecules. TCRdb used MiXCR to reprocess the 5' RACE reads, holding one entry per CDR3 protein. There are tens of thousands of distinct CDR3 sequences in the sample; approximately 13% occur only once, and about 7.7% lies in the top ten. The V gene's germline CDR1 is MDHEN and CDR2 SYDVKM. Trimming took off 7 bases at V and 1 base at J, with 11 bases between the two ends. This CDR3 has 14 residues. With regard to this clonotype: Its antigen is not known.

This receptor was identified in an adult who was a healthcare worker with PCR-confirmed SARS-CoV-2 infection or an uninfected control (not recorded which). Sequenced input: whole blood. The chain uses TRBV28 and TRBJ2-1; D gene uncertain. The CDR3 here is CASKAISSYNEQFF. In DNA form, the CDR3 reads TGTGCCAGCAAGGCCATCAGTTCCTACAATGAGCAGTTCTTC.